This T cell receptor (beta chain) originates from a study of T cell responses to AZD1222 COVID-19 vaccine. Study findings and constraints: No day 14 peak samples; only post-peak repertoires were characterized. Nearly half of spike-specific TCRs reportedly target unmutated variant regions. Donors were largely white British and mainly female; clonal diversity was possibly underestimated.

Profiling relied on immunoSEQ multiplex PCR, and the TCRdb table lists in-frame clones only, not all of them. The sample has 150,000 to 200,000 clones, 92% seen once. Combined were second doses at about 4 or about 12 weeks. With regard to this clone: Antigen: not known.

Trimming removed 2 bases at V and 7 bases at J, with 17 bases between. The CDR3 is 16 residues long. CDR1 is WNHNN, CDR2 SYGVQD, per germline (reference sequence). The V and J genes are TRBV10-1 and TRBJ1-4, with unresolved D. The clonotype was recovered from an adult who received the AZD1222 COVID-19 vaccine. Specimen: peripheral blood, collected 28 days after the second AZD1222 dose. The CDR3 spells CASSEEEGEDGEKLFF. CDR3 DNA: TGCGCCAGCAGTGAGGAAGAAGGAGAGGATGGTGAAAAACTGTTTTTT.